The rows below give T cell receptor beta chains drawn from one sample of a study of identical twins. TCRdb reanalysed the 5' RACE reads using MiXCR and keeps one entry per CDR3 protein. This sample has about 900,000 distinct CDR3 sequences, with 10% to 15% found just once. The sample also formed part of further work on yellow fever vaccine responses in identical twins.

Sequenced input: PBMCs. Receptors originate from a woman younger than 35 in good health. Each CDR3 is given with its conserved first and last residue. A D gene is named only where the DNA matches it firmly. Rows give clone size only sometimes, using once, few, many, or a class for an expanded clone.

D gene | J gene | clone size | V gene | CDR3 protein | CDR3 DNA
TRBD2 | TRBJ2-5 | NA | TRBV4-1 | CASSHTLSGTRETQYF | TGCGCCAGCAGCCACACTCTTAGCGGGACGAGGGAGACCCAGTACTTC
NA | TRBJ2-5 | NA | TRBV5-6 | CASSDQLLDAGTQYF | TGTGCCAGCAGCGACCAGCTCCTCGACGCCGGGACCCAGTACTTC
TRBD1 | TRBJ2-5 | few | TRBV7-7 | CASSRGPRETQYF | TGTGCCAGCAGCAGGGGGCCGAGGGAGACCCAGTACTTC
TRBD1 | TRBJ1-4 | NA | TRBV7-2 | CASSYTGTANEKLFF | TGTGCCAGCAGCTATACCGGGACAGCTAATGAAAAACTGTTTTTT
NA | TRBJ2-4 | NA | TRBV6-1 | CASSTHRGLAKNIQYF | TGTGCCAGCAGTACCCACCGCGGGCTAGCCAAAAACATTCAGTACTTC
TRBD1 | TRBJ1-1 | many | TRBV15 | CATSRTGSPGAFF | TGTGCCACCAGCAGGACAGGGTCCCCGGGAGCTTTCTTT
TRBD1 | TRBJ2-3 | NA | TRBV20-1 | CSARRDRVTDTQYF | TGCAGTGCTAGAAGGGACAGGGTAACAGATACGCAGTATTTT
TRBD2 | TRBJ2-1 | NA | TRBV7-7 | CASSPSSGRAGEQFF | TGTGCCAGCAGCCCATCTAGCGGGAGGGCCGGGGAGCAGTTCTTC
NA | TRBJ2-5 | many | TRBV24-1 | CATSDRTSDLFQETQYF | TGTGCCACCAGTGACCGAACCTCGGATCTCTTTCAAGAGACCCAGTACTTC
NA | TRBJ2-1 | many | TRBV15 | CATSRDSGSYNEQFF | TGTGCCACCAGCAGAGATAGCGGCTCCTACAATGAGCAGTTCTTC
TRBD2 | TRBJ2-5 | NA | TRBV7-3 | CASSQHGTSGETQYF | TGTGCCAGCAGTCAACATGGGACTAGCGGTGAGACCCAGTACTTC
TRBD1 | TRBJ1-1 | many | TRBV12-3/TRBV12-4 | CASSLPQGAGTEAFF | TGTGCCAGCAGTCTCCCCCAGGGGGCTGGGACTGAAGCTTTCTTT
NA | TRBJ2-2 | NA | TRBV7-9 | CASSWTVDGELFF | TGTGCCAGCAGCTGGACAGTTGACGGGGAGCTGTTTTTT
NA | TRBJ1-3 | NA | TRBV6-4 | CASSRLIAQDGLSGNTIYF | TGTGCCAGCAGTCGACTAATAGCCCAGGACGGCCTCTCTGGAAACACCATATATTTT
NA | TRBJ2-7 | NA | TRBV12-3/TRBV12-4 | CASSFKGFDGWDSYEQYF | TGTGCCAGCAGTTTCAAAGGGTTCGACGGATGGGACTCCTACGAGCAGTACTTC
NA | TRBJ2-7 | few | TRBV2 | CASSAGGLYEQYF | TGTGCCAGCAGTGCAGGGGGACTCTACGAGCAGTACTTC
NA | TRBJ2-7 | NA | TRBV7-8 | CASSLALPGYHEQYF | TGTGCCAGCAGCTTAGCGTTGCCGGGTTACCACGAGCAGTACTTC
NA | TRBJ1-5 | NA | TRBV4-2 | CASSQDGQVQPQHF | TGTGCCAGCAGCCAAGATGGCCAGGTCCAGCCCCAGCATTTT
TRBD2 | TRBJ2-1 | NA | TRBV7-9 | CASSLVVAGSSEQLF | TGTGCCAGCAGCTTAGTAGTAGCGGGGTCTTCTGAGCAGCTCTTC
NA | TRBJ1-1 | few | TRBV27 | CASRDEGKLNTEAFF | TGTGCCAGCAGGGACGAAGGGAAGCTGAACACTGAAGCTTTCTTT
TRBD1 | TRBJ1-3 | many | TRBV29-1 | CSVRDRIANTIYF | TGCAGCGTCCGGGACAGGATAGCAAACACCATATATTTT
TRBD2 | TRBJ2-7 | few | TRBV2 | CASRAGLAKSEQYF | TGTGCCAGCAGGGCGGGACTAGCGAAAAGCGAGCAGTACTTC
NA | TRBJ2-1 | NA | TRBV20-1 | CRAGRTALNEQFF | TGCAGAGCTGGGAGGACAGCTCTCAATGAGCAGTTCTTC
TRBD2 | TRBJ2-2 | many | TRBV5-1 | CASSPGLASTGELFF | TGTGCCAGCTCACCGGGACTAGCTTCTACCGGGGAGCTGTTTTTT
NA | TRBJ2-1 | few | TRBV18 | CASSRIPGGNNEQFF | TGTGCCAGCTCACGAATTCCGGGTGGGAACAATGAGCAGTTCTTC
NA | TRBJ2-5 | NA | TRBV28 | CASAPRQGIVETQYF | TGTGCCAGCGCCCCCCGGCAGGGAATCGTAGAGACCCAGTACTTC
NA | TRBJ2-1 | few | TRBV12-3/TRBV12-4 | CASSFIFNEQFF | TGTGCCAGCAGTTTTATTTTCAATGAGCAGTTCTTC
TRBD2 | TRBJ2-5 | NA | TRBV9 | CASSVGTSNVETQYF | TGTGCCAGCAGCGTAGGGACTAGCAACGTGGAGACCCAGTACTTC
TRBD2 | TRBJ2-3 | NA | TRBV12-3/TRBV12-4 | CASSSWTSGNTDTQYF | TGTGCCAGCAGTTCTTGGACTAGCGGGAACACAGATACGCAGTATTTT
TRBD2 | TRBJ2-1 | NA | TRBV2 | CASSDEGTIYNEQFF | TGTGCCAGCAGTGACGAGGGGACTATTTACAATGAGCAGTTCTTC
NA | TRBJ1-4 | few | TRBV9 | CASSVKGTNEKLFF | TGTGCCAGCAGCGTAAAGGGAACTAATGAAAAACTGTTTTTT
NA | TRBJ2-3 | many | TRBV12-3/TRBV12-4 | CATGIVPDTQYF | TGTGCCACTGGGATTGTACCAGATACGCAGTATTTT
NA | TRBJ2-3 | few | TRBV20-1 | CSARLWSSTDTQYF | TGCAGTGCTAGATTGTGGTCTAGCACAGATACGCAGTATTTT
NA | TRBJ2-5 | NA | TRBV18 | CASSWNREETQYF | TGTGCCAGCTCATGGAACAGGGAAGAGACCCAGTACTTC
TRBD2 | TRBJ2-3 | few | TRBV6-5 | CASSYETSGNTQYF | TGTGCCAGCAGTTACGAGACTAGCGGGAATACGCAGTATTTT
NA | TRBJ1-1 | many | TRBV12-3/TRBV12-4 | CASGRKGIAGNTEAFF | TGTGCCAGCGGACGTAAGGGGATCGCGGGCAACACTGAAGCTTTCTTT
NA | TRBJ2-3 | few | TRBV10-3 | CAIREVDTQYF | TGTGCCATCAGGGAAGTAGATACGCAGTATTTT
TRBD2 | TRBJ2-7 | few | TRBV12-3/TRBV12-4 | CASSFSGLAGSSYEQYF | TGTGCCAGCAGTTTCTCAGGACTAGCGGGGAGCTCCTACGAGCAGTACTTC
NA | TRBJ2-5 | NA | TRBV20-1 | CSASIETQYF | TGCAGTGCTAGTATAGAGACCCAGTACTTC
NA | TRBJ2-1 | once | TRBV12-3/TRBV12-4 | CAICFRTGGTTSNEQFF | TGTGCCATCTGTTTTCGGACAGGAGGGACTACGTCCAATGAGCAGTTCTTC
NA | TRBJ2-3 | few | TRBV12-3/TRBV12-4 | CASRVGSGTDTQYF | TGTGCCAGCCGGGTCGGGAGTGGCACAGATACGCAGTATTTT
NA | TRBJ2-1 | few | TRBV6-2/TRBV6-3 | CASSYSIPGRLSSYNEQFF | TGTGCCAGCAGTTACTCGATCCCCGGACGGCTGAGCTCCTACAATGAGCAGTTCTTC
NA | TRBJ2-1 | few | TRBV19 | CASSPRTNEQFF | TGTGCCAGTAGTCCCAGGACGAATGAGCAGTTCTTC
NA | TRBJ2-7 | NA | TRBV7-9 | CASSPAGDEQYF | TGTGCCAGCAGCCCGGCAGGGGACGAGCAGTACTTC
TRBD2 | TRBJ2-7 | many | TRBV7-9 | CASSLGEGTEQYF | TGTGCCAGCAGCTTAGGGGAGGGTACAGAGCAGTACTTC
NA | TRBJ1-5 | few | TRBV20-1 | CSARERWGNQPQHF | TGCAGTGCTAGAGAACGGTGGGGCAATCAGCCCCAGCATTTT
NA | TRBJ2-3 | NA | TRBV6-5 | CASSSGGGGTQYF | TGTGCCAGCAGTTCCGGGGGCGGGGGTACGCAGTATTTT
NA | TRBJ2-3 | NA | TRBV27 | CASSSGLGVDTQYF | TGTGCCAGCAGCTCCGGACTGGGCGTAGATACGCAGTATTTT
TRBD1 | TRBJ2-6 | NA | TRBV6-5 | CASSYSGTGLPGANVLTF | TGTGCCAGCAGTTACTCCGGGACAGGCTTACCCGGGGCCAACGTCCTGACTTTC
NA | TRBJ1-6 | few | TRBV20-1 | CSARHLDSPLHF | TGCAGTGCCCGACACCTAGATTCACCCCTCCACTTT